The rows below give T cell receptor beta chains drawn from one sample of a study of graft-versus-host responses after intestinal transplantation. No cognate antigen is known for these TCRs. Here immunoSEQ multiplex PCR was the method, and the copy in TCRdb shows in-frame clones only, minus some. In the table there are about 120,000 clones, 85% to 95% of which are singletons. The sample in question was unstimulated CD8+ T cells sorted from spleen or lymph node cells, obtained before intestinal transplant. These receptors were obtained from a human donor who received an intestinal transplant. Both conserved end residues are part of each CDR3. A D gene is named only where the DNA matches it firmly. Size is stated for part of the rows, as once, few or many counts, or as a class when the clone is expanded.

J | size | V | D | DNA | CDR3
TRBJ2-3 | once | TRBV7-8 | TRBD1 | TGTGCCAGCAGCTTAGGACCCGTGACAGGGGGACTTGGTTATACGCAGTATTTT | CASSLGPVTGGLGYTQYF
TRBJ1-1 | . | TRBV25-1 | TRBD1 | TGTGCCAGCAGACTCCAGGGGGCGGACACTGAAGCTTTCTTT | CASRLQGADTEAFF
TRBJ1-1 | . | TRBV19 | TRBD1 | TGTGCCAGTAGTCACCAGGGGGCGAACACTGAAGCTTTCTTT | CASSHQGANTEAFF
TRBJ2-3 | once | TRBV29-1 | . | TGCAGCGTTGATTTATGGGCTGGGACAGATACGCAGTATTTT | CSVDLWAGTDTQYF
TRBJ2-7 | . | TRBV7-9 | . | TGTGCCAGCAGCTTAGTTCAGGGGTCGGGTGAGCAGTACTTC | CASSLVQGSGEQYF
TRBJ1-2 | . | TRBV27 | . | TGTGCCAGCAGTTTATCGGGAATTCCCCTAGGTGGAGGTGGCTATGGCTACACCTTC | CASSLSGIPLGGGGYGYTF
TRBJ2-7 | . | TRBV4-3 | . | TGCGCCAGCAGACAGACACTTTTCTCCTACGAGCAGTACTTC | CASRQTLFSYEQYF
TRBJ2-5 | few | TRBV5-1 | . | TGCGCCAGCAGCTCAGGGGAAGAGACCCAGTACTTC | CASSSGEETQYF
TRBJ2-7 | . | TRBV7-9 | TRBD2 | TGTGCCAGCAGCTTGGTATCGGCGGGGGAGCGATCCCACGAGCAGTACTTC | CASSLVSAGERSHEQYF
TRBJ1-5 | . | TRBV19 | TRBD1 | TGTGCCAGTAGTATACAGGGGGATCAGCCCCAGCATTTT | CASSIQGDQPQHF
TRBJ1-1 | once | TRBV5-1 | . | TGCGCCAGCAGCTTCGGGGGAACGGGTACTGAAGCTTTCTTT | CASSFGGTGTEAFF
TRBJ2-7 | once | TRBV2 | TRBD2 | TGTGCCAGCGTTGAAGTCTCTAGCGGGAGGGCCCGTGCCCTGACCTCCTACGAGCAGTACTTC | CASVEVSSGRARALTSYEQYF
TRBJ2-3 | once | TRBV29-1 | . | TGCAGCGCTCCGGGGGCGGCAGATACGCAGTATTTT | CSAPGAADTQYF
TRBJ2-7 | once | TRBV28 | . | TGTGCCAGCAGTTTCGGCCGTCTTAGAGAGTACTTC | CASSFGRLREYF
TRBJ2-1 | . | TRBV4-3 | . | TGCGCCTGCAGCCAAGACCTACTCGGGGAATTGAGCTCCTACAATGAGCAGTTCTTC | CACSQDLLGELSSYNEQFF
TRBJ1-1 | . | TRBV19 | . | TGTGCCAGTAGTGCATGGGGGGCGAACACTGAAGCTTTCTTT | CASSAWGANTEAFF
TRBJ1-5 | . | TRBV6-1 | TRBD1 | TGTGCCAGCAGCCCCACAGGGGTAGGCGGTCAGCCCCAGCATTTT | CASSPTGVGGQPQHF
TRBJ1-5 | . | TRBV19 | . | TGTGCCAGTAGTATGGGGGACATATATCAGCCCCAGCATTTT | CASSMGDIYQPQHF
TRBJ1-5 | . | TRBV28 | . | TGTGCCAGCAGTTTAAGGAGCAATCAGCCCCAGCATTTT | CASSLRSNQPQHF
TRBJ1-2 | . | TRBV4-2 | TRBD1 | TGTGCCAGCAGCCCTTACTCACAGGGGAACTATGGCTACACCTTC | CASSPYSQGNYGYTF
TRBJ2-3 | . | TRBV2 | TRBD2 | TGTGCCAGCAGTGGGAGACTTATAGCGGGAGGGGGAACAGATACGCAGTATTTT | CASSGRLIAGGGTDTQYF
TRBJ1-1 | . | TRBV4-2 | . | TGTGCCAGCAGCTCCTTTACAGGGTTGAACACTGAAGCTTTCTTT | CASSSFTGLNTEAFF
TRBJ2-7 | once | TRBV7-9 | . | TGTGCCAGCAGCTTCGCGACGGGGAGCTCCTACGAGCAGTACTTC | CASSFATGSSYEQYF
TRBJ1-1 | . | TRBV28 | . | TGTGCCAGCAGTTTAACCCAGAACACTGAAGCTTTCTTT | CASSLTQNTEAFF
TRBJ2-1 | . | TRBV27 | . | TGTGCCAGCAGTTTATCGAGGTCTTCCTACAATGAGCAGTTCTTC | CASSLSRSSYNEQFF
TRBJ2-7 | once | TRBV6-6 | TRBD1 | TGTGCCAGCAGTTATGGGACAGGGGGCTTCAACGAGCAGTACTTC | CASSYGTGGFNEQYF
TRBJ1-1 | . | TRBV5-1 | TRBD1 | TGCGCCAGCAGCCTTGGGACAGGGGTCTGGACTGAAGCTTTCTTT | CASSLGTGVWTEAFF
TRBJ1-1 | . | TRBV19 | . | TGTGCCAGTAGTTCTGGGGGCCGGACTGAAGCTTTCTTT | CASSSGGRTEAFF
TRBJ1-2 | . | TRBV7-2 | . | TGTGCCAGCACCCATGGGGCTAACTATGGCTACACCTTC | CASTHGANYGYTF
TRBJ2-3 | . | TRBV5-4 | TRBD1 | TGTGCCAGCAGCGTTGGGGACAGGGGGAGCACAGATACGCAGTATTTT | CASSVGDRGSTDTQYF
TRBJ1-1 | . | TRBV15 | . | TGTGCCACCAGCGGTTGGGGACCGAAGACGACTGAAGCTTTCTTT | CATSGWGPKTTEAFF
TRBJ2-2 | . | TRBV7-3 | . | TGTGCCAGCAGCCTCGACCCTACTCCCACCGGGGAGCTGTTTTTT | CASSLDPTPTGELFF
TRBJ2-7 | . | TRBV28 | . | TGTGCCAGCAGCGTCCGGAGTGCCTACGAGCAGTACTTC | CASSVRSAYEQYF
TRBJ2-7 | . | TRBV6-1 | . | TGTGCCAGCAGTGGGGGACAAAACTACGAGCAGTACTTC | CASSGGQNYEQYF
TRBJ2-3 | . | TRBV27 | . | TGTGCCAGCAGTTTATACCAAACCGTCACAGATACGCAGTATTTT | CASSLYQTVTDTQYF
TRBJ2-5 | . | TRBV7-8 | . | TGTGCCAGCAGCCCCTACATGGCCAGCCAAGAGACCCAGTACTTC | CASSPYMASQETQYF
TRBJ1-2 | . | TRBV27 | . | TGTGCCAGCACTACCCCCTATAACTATGGCTACACCTTC | CASTTPYNYGYTF
TRBJ2-1 | . | TRBV28 | . | TGTGCCAGCAGTGGAGCTCATAGCTCCTACAATGAGCAGTTCTTC | CASSGAHSSYNEQFF
TRBJ1-1 | . | TRBV29-1 | . | TGCAGCGTTGAAGTGGGCCCTGAAGCTTTCTTT | CSVEVGPEAFF
TRBJ2-7 | . | TRBV5-4 | TRBD1 | TGTGCCAGCAGCTCCGGGACAGGGGCCTACGAGCAGTACTTC | CASSSGTGAYEQYF
TRBJ2-1 | . | TRBV7-7 | . | TGTGCCAGCAGCCCGGTCGATAGCGTCTACAATGAGCAGTTCTTC | CASSPVDSVYNEQFF
TRBJ2-7 | . | TRBV7-3 | TRBD1 | TGTGCCAGCAGCATCGGACAGGGCTACGAGCAGTACTTC | CASSIGQGYEQYF
TRBJ2-5 | . | TRBV5-1 | TRBD2 | TGCGCCAGCAGCTTCCCGGAGGGGACTAGCGGGGTACAAGAGACCCAGTACTTC | CASSFPEGTSGVQETQYF
TRBJ2-7 | . | TRBV4-2 | . | TGTGCCAGCAGCCAGGGGGGATCACCCTACGAGCAGTACTTC | CASSQGGSPYEQYF
TRBJ2-5 | . | TRBV30 | . | TGTGCCTGGACTAGTAGTCAAGAGACCCAGTACTTC | CAWTSSQETQYF
TRBJ1-2 | . | TRBV6-5 | . | TGTGCCAGCAGTTACGGAGGGGACGCTGGCTACACCTTC | CASSYGGDAGYTF
TRBJ2-3 | . | TRBV27 | . | TGTGCCAGCAGTCTCTCTAGCACAGATACGCAGTATTTT | CASSLSSTDTQYF
TRBJ2-7 | . | TRBV9 | . | TGTGCCAGCAGCCCTAGAGAGGGGCTCGGGTCCTACGAGCAGTACTTC | CASSPREGLGSYEQYF
TRBJ2-3 | once | TRBV6-5 | . | TGTGCCAGTAGTCCAGGCCTCGTGTCAGATACGCAGTATTTT | CASSPGLVSDTQYF
TRBJ2-1 | . | TRBV28 | . | TGTGCCAGCCAAGGGACACTGGTGAAAAATGAGCAGTTCTTC | CASQGTLVKNEQFF
TRBJ1-3 | once | TRBV27 | . | TGTGCCAGCAGTTCGATAGCGGGAAACACCATATATTTT | CASSSIAGNTIYF
TRBJ1-3 | few | TRBV10-2 | . | TGCGCCAGCAGTGAGGGCAGCTCCTCTGGAAACACCATATATTTT | CASSEGSSSGNTIYF
TRBJ2-7 | . | TRBV4-3 | TRBD2 | TGCGCCAGCAGCCGCGGACTAGCGGACAACTACGAGCAGTACTTC | CASSRGLADNYEQYF
TRBJ2-7 | once | TRBV6-1 | . | TGTGCCAGCAGTGAAATAAATTACCTAGGACCGGGGTACGAGCAGTACTTC | CASSEINYLGPGYEQYF
TRBJ2-7 | . | TRBV5-4 | TRBD2 | TGTGCCAGCAGCTCCACGTGGGGACTAGCGGGATCTCACGAGCAGTACTTC | CASSSTWGLAGSHEQYF
TRBJ1-2 | once | TRBV28 | TRBD1 | TGTGCCAGCAGCTCAGGGGGCTCGGGCTATGGCTACACCTTC | CASSSGGSGYGYTF
TRBJ2-1 | . | TRBV30 | . | TGTGCCTGGAGTGCAGGGTCGGGTGATGAGCAGTTCTTC | CAWSAGSGDEQFF
TRBJ1-2 | . | TRBV6-5 | . | TGTGCCAGCAGTCAATTGCCTTTTTTCTATGGCTACACCTTC | CASSQLPFFYGYTF
TRBJ2-7 | . | TRBV4-2 | . | TGTGCCAGCAGCCAAGGGGTCAACTCCTACGAGCAGTACTTC | CASSQGVNSYEQYF
TRBJ2-5 | . | TRBV6-5 | . | TGTGCCAGCAGTTTAGCTTTGCAAGAGACCCAGTACTTC | CASSLALQETQYF